The sample holds a few counts of the clone carrying this TCR beta chain. These data belong to a study of blood T cell repertoires in COVID-19. Assay: immunoSEQ multiplex PCR; the TCRdb copy retains only in-frame clones and omits some. The sample shows roughly 250,000 clones, roughly 77% of them seen only once. Germline V gene sequence: CDR1 GTSNPN, CDR2 SVGIG (reference sequence). The V segment lost 4 bases and the J segment 7 bases; nucleotides outside the gene matches: 2. The CDR3 spans 13 residues. Sequenced sample: peripheral blood. The source of this sequence is a woman of 80 years or more with acute or convalescent COVID-19. V and J are TRBV30 and TRBJ1-6, with 9 nucleotides matching TRBD1. The CDR3 protein is CAWTGQGNSPLHF. The CDR3 coding sequence is TGTGCCTGGACAGGACAGGGGAATTCACCCCTCCACTTT.